Sequencing of this T cell receptor (beta chain) was carried out in a study of cytomegalovirus exposure and HLA in healthy donors. Study-wide findings and caveats: TCR beta V segments were, for the most part, productive about 87% or about 30% of the time in an earlier analysis.

As to this clone: What it binds is unknown.

The PCR had 60 Vbeta and 13 Jbeta primers. Only in-frame clones appear in the TCRdb table, and some are missing; sequencing was by immunoSEQ multiplex PCR. The repertoire consists of 130,000 to 150,000 clones, with almost 85% occurring once and the leading ten covering 9% to 10%. V lost 3 bases to trimming and J lost 7 bases; unmatched junction nucleotides: 10. CDR1 and CDR2 (germline): SGHNT, YENEEA. The length of the CDR3 is 16 residues. V is TRBV11-3 and J is TRBJ2-1; TRBD2 matches at 9 bases. The sample consisted of PBMCs. This TCR derives from a woman aged 55-69 years in good health and CMV-seropositive. As DNA, the CDR3 is TGTGCCAGCAGCTTTGGTGCGGGAGGGCCGCGGAATGAGCAGTTCTTC. It is translated as CASSFGAGGPRNEQFF.